Below, 7 T cell receptor beta chains from the same sample are listed, as sequenced in a study of T cell clonality in common variable immunodeficiency. The method was immunoSEQ multiplex PCR; TCRdb's version includes in-frame clones alone and lacks a portion of them. In total the sample includes about 40,000 clones, none of them seen once. The sample comprised peripheral blood mononuclear cells. These receptor sequences come from a person between 18 and 75 years old in good health.

This clone was seen many times. Read data end 3 residues before the CDR3 end; the end is taken from the germline J gene. This specimen includes other DNA sequences encoding the same CDR3. This chain links TRBV5-1 with TRBJ2-1; 13 bases are a match to TRBD2. CDR1 and CDR2 (germline): SGHRS, YFSETQ. J gave up 6 bases and V 2 bases, and 8 bases lay outside the gene matches. There are 17 residues in the CDR3. The CDR3 sequence: CASSFNPGLAGSNEQFF. The CDR3 bases that were read are TGCGCCAGCAGCTTTAACCCGGGACTAGCGGGAAGCAATGAG. Based on the CDR3 plus reference TRBV5-1 and TRBJ2-1, the full variable domain is KAGVTQTPRYLIKTRGQQVTLSCSPISGHRSVSWYQQTPGQGLQFLFEYFSETQRNKGNFPGRFSGRQFSNSRSEMNVSTLELGDSALYLCASSFNPGLAGSNEQFFGPGTRLTVL.

On this clone itself: The CDR3 end lies 3 residues beyond the end of the read and is filled in from the germline J gene. The chain links TRBV5-6 to TRBJ2-2; D ambiguous. Germline loops: CDR1 SGHDT, CDR2 YYEEEE. The CDR3 extends over 15 amino acids. Partial CDR3 DNA: TGTGCCAGCAGTCTTGGTGCTGCAACTAATGAAAAG. Protein sequence: CASSLGAATNEK. The CDR3 in full is CASSLGAATNEKLFF.

The sample holds many counts of this clone. Read coverage stops 3 residues before the CDR3 terminus; the germline J gene supplies the remainder. This chain links TRBV20-1 with TRBJ2-7; D is uncertain. CDR1 is DFQATT, CDR2 SNEGSKA, per germline (reference sequence). This CDR3 has 12 amino acids. Trimming took off 3 bases at V and 3 bases at J, with 9 bases between the two ends. CDR3 in amino acids: CSASSPSYEQYF. The covered CDR3 bases are TGCAGTGCTAGTTCCCCCAGCTACGAG.

This clone was counted at least ten times. The read ends 3 residues before the CDR3 terminus; that terminus is restored from the germline J gene. The rearrangement joins TRBV18 to TRBJ2-7; D perhaps matches TRBD2 (5 bases). The CDR3 loop spans 13 amino acids. CDR1 is KGHSH and CDR2 is LQKENI in the germline V gene. The ends were cut back, 6 bases at V and 3 bases at J, with 12 bases in the middle. The CDR3 loop reads CASSRGPNYEQYF. The DNA read from the CDR3 is TGTGCCAGCTCCCGCGGGCCTAACTACGAG. Drawing the rest from reference TRBV18 and TRBJ2-7, the complete variable domain is NAGVMQNPRHLVRRRGQEARLRCSPMKGHSHVYWYRQLPEEGLKFMVYLQKENIIDESGMPKERFSAEFPKEGPSILRIQQVVRGDSAAYFCASSRGPNYEQYFGPGTRLTVT.

The sample holds many counts of this clone. Read data end 3 residues before the CDR3 end; the end is taken from the germline J gene. V is TRBV20-1 and J is TRBJ1-1; TRBD1 is a possible D gene (6 bases). Trimming took off 1 base at V and 4 bases at J, with 10 bases between the two ends. Germline assignment: CDR1 DFQATT and CDR2 SNEGSKA (reference sequence). CDR3 length equals 13 residues. Partial CDR3 DNA: TGCAGTGCTAGAGCTAGAGGGGGCACTGAA. Translated: CSARARGGTE. The full CDR3 protein is CSARARGGTEAFF.

This clone has at least ten counts. The CDR3 extends 3 residues past the end of the read, so its final part is completed from the germline J gene. The chain carries TRBV30 and TRBJ1-3, with 8 bases matching TRBD1. V shed 3 bases, J shed 3 bases, and the junction held 10 bases outside the gene matches. Germline values: CDR1 GTSNPN, CDR2 SVGIG (reference sequence). The CDR3 runs 16 residues. Incomplete CDR3 DNA: TGTGCCTGGAGGCCGCCGGACAGGGTCGTTGGAAACACC. Protein sequence: CAWRPPDRVVGNT. The CDR3 as a whole reads CAWRPPDRVVGNTIYF.

This clone was observed many times. The read ends 3 residues before the CDR3 terminus; that terminus is restored from the germline J gene. The chain uses TRBV14 and TRBJ2-5; 9 bases line up with TRBD1. This CDR3 has 19 residues. Trimming took 4 bases from V and 0 from J; bases not matched to a gene: 15. CDR1 is SGHDN, CDR2 FVKESK, per germline. This chain's CDR3 is CASSRERLGTGRHQETQYF. CDR3 bases read: TGTGCCAGCAGCCGTGAACGGCTTGGGACAGGGAGGCACCAAGAGACC.